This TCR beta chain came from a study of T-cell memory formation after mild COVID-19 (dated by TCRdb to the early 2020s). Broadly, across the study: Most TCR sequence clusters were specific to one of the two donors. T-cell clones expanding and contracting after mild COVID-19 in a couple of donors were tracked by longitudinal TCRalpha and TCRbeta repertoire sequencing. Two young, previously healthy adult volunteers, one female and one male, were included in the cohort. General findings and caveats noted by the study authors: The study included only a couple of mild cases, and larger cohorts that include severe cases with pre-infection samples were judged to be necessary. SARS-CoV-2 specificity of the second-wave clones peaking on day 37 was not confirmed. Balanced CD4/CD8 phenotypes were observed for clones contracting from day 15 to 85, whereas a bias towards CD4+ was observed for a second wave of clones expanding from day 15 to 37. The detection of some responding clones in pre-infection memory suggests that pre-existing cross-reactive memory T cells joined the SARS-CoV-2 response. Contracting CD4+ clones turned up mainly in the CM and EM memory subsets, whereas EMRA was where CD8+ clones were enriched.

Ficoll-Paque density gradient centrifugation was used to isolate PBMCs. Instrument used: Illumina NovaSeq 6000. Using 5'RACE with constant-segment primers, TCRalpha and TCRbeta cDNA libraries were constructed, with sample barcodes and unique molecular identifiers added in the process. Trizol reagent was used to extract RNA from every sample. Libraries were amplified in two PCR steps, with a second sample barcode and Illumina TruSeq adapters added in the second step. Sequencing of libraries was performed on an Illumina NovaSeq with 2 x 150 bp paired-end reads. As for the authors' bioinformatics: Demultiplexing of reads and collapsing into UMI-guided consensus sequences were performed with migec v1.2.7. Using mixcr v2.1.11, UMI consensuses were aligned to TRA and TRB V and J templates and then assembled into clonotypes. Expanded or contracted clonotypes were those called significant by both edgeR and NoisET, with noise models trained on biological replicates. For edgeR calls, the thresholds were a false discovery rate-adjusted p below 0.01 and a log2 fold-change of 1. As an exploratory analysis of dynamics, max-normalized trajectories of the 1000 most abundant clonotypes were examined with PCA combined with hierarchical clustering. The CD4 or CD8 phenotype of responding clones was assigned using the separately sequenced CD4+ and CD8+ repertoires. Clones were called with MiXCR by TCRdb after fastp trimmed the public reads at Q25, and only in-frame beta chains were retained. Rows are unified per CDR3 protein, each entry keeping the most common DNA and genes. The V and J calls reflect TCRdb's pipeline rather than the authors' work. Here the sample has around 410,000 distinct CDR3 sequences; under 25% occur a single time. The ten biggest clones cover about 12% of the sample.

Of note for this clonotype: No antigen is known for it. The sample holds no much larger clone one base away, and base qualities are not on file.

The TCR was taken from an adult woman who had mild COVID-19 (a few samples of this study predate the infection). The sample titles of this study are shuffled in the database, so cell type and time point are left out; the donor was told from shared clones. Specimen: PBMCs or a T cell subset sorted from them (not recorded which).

The CDR3 here reads CASSRSLRGEETQYF. The DNA is TGTGCCAGCAGCCGGTCACTTCGGGGGGAAGAGACCCAGTACTTC. The sequence joins TRBV7-2 to TRBJ2-5; 7 nucleotides in the junction match TRBD2. CDR1 and CDR2 are drawn from the germline V gene: SGHTA, FQGNSA. V is pruned by 5 bases and J by 3 bases, leaving 9 bases of the junction without a gene match. The CDR3 contains 15 residues, cysteine and phenylalanine counted. The sequence is cut down to CDR3 DNA, 45 bases in frame from base 1.